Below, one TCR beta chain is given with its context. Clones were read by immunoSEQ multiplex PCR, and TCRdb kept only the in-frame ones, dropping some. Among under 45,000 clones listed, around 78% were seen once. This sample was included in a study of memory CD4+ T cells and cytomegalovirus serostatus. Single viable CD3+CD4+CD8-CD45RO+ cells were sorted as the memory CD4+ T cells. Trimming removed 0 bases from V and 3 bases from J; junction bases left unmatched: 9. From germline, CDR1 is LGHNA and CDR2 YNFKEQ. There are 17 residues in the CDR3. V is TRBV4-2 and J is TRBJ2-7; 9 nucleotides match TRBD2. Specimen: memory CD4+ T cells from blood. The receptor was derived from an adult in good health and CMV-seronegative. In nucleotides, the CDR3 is TGTGCCAGCAGCCAAGATACCTCCCGGCGGGGGGGCTACGAGCAGTACTTC. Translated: CASSQDTSRRGGYEQYF.